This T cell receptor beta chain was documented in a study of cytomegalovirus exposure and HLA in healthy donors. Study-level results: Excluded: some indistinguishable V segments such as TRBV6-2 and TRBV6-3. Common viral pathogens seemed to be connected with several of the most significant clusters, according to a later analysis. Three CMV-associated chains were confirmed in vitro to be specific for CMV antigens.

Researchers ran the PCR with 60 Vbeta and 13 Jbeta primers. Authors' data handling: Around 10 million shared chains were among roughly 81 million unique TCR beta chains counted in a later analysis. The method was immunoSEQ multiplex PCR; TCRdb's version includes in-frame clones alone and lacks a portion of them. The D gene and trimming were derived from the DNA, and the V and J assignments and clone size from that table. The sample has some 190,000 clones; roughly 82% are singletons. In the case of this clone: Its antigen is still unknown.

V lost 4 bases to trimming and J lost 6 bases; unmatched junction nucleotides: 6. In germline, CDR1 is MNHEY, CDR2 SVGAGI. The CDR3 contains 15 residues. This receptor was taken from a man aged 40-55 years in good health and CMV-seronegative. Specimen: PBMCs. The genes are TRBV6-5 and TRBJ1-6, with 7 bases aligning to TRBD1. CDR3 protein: CASSSVDRPNSPLHF. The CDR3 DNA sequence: TGTGCCAGCAGTTCCGTGGACAGGCCTAATTCACCCCTCCACTTT.